This entry describes one T cell receptor (beta chain). This record comes from a study of blood T cell repertoires in COVID-19. Recovery meant two consecutive negative NP/OP PCR tests, professional clearance, or resolved symptoms. V shed 4 bases and J shed 4 bases, with 8 bases lying between them. The CDR3 contains 11 residues. From germline, CDR1 is DFQATT and CDR2 SNEGSKA (reference sequence). As originally analysed: Counts of nucleated cells, estimated from reference gene primer amplification, were obtained. Clones were sequenced by immunoSEQ multiplex PCR, and TCRdb holds only the in-frame ones, with some missing. That table furnishes V, J and clone size, whereas the DNA furnished D and trimming. The sample includes fewer than 250,000 clones, roughly 89% of them seen just once.

The chain joins TRBV20-1 to TRBJ2-7; D not resolved. The source of this sequence is a middle-aged woman who had recovered from COVID-19. Sequenced material: PBMCs or T cells enriched from blood (not recorded which). CDR3 nucleotide sequence: TGCAGTGCTACCACAGATTACGAGCAGTACTTC. Its protein is CSATTDYEQYF.